The clone carrying this TCR beta chain has a count of ten or more. Its antigen is not known. The CDR3 spans 11 residues. Trimming stripped 5 bases from V and 5 bases from J, with 6 bases between. Germline V lookup: CDR1 SQVTM, CDR2 ANQGSEA. The time point here: sample taken at primary tumor resection. Material for sequencing was whole RNA from tumor, nontumor lung or frozen PBMC, left unsorted. This sample was taken from a study of spatial heterogeneity in lung cancer. Regarding the study as a whole: Counts that tracked tumor mutation counts were those of expanded intratumoral alpha and beta TCRs.

A distinct unique molecular identifier was carried by each TCR cDNA molecule. Via MiXCR, TCRdb re-called the 5' RACE reads, giving one row per CDR3 protein. The sample shows 3,600 or so distinct CDR3 sequences, around 15% of them seen only once. The chain uses TRBV29-1 and TRBJ1-4; no reliable D call. The sample in question was lung tumor tissue, obtained at surgery. The source is a female donor with early-stage non-small cell lung cancer. The CDR3 spells CSVYRNEKLFF. In DNA form, the CDR3 reads TGCAGCGTTTATAGAAATGAAAAACTGTTTTTT.